There are many counts of the clone carrying this TCR beta chain. Its specificity is not known. This entry belongs to a study of T cell repertoires in cytomegalovirus infection. As for the study in general: CMV epitopes in the study were HLA-C-restricted (recently identified) and HLA-B-restricted (well studied).

Study-level results: Individuals carrying CMV plus the relevant HLA were identified by cumulative frequency of public TCR beta families.

The CDR3 has 17 residues. Trimming cost V 5 bases and J 1 base; bases outside gene matches: 9. TCRdb processed the reads anew with MiXCR; each CDR3 protein has one entry. Of roughly 860,000 distinct CDR3 sequences listed, approximately 32% are singletons. This TCR was sampled from a human donor in good health (CMV status not recorded). Some clones in this sample may be carry-over from other donors' samples. This material consisted of cultured CD8+ T cells from PBMCs, taken from culture after CMV antigen stimulation. V is TRBV12-3 or TRBV12-4 and J is TRBJ2-5; 11 nucleotides line up with TRBD2. CDR3 protein: CASSPQGLAATQETQYF. The CDR3 DNA sequence: TGTGCCAGCAGTCCCCAGGGACTAGCGGCGACCCAAGAGACCCAGTACTTC.